The present T cell receptor (beta chain) was sequenced within a study of control samples from healthy donors and cancer patients. The V end was cut by 2 bases, the J end by 1 base, with 15 bases between. Germline values: CDR1 ENHRY, CDR2 SYGVKD. The CDR3 length is 17 residues. Libraries were prepared by immunoSEQ multiplex PCR; TCRdb keeps only in-frame clonotypes and omits some of them. Seen here are about 250,000 clones, around 79% observed once, and the top ten hold more than 10%. The chain employs TRBV10-3 and TRBJ1-5; tentatively, D is TRBD1 (5 bases). The sequencing input was PBMCs. This sequence originates from a woman in her sixties or seventies with lung cancer. The CDR3 nucleotides read TGTGCCATCAGTGAGCGAGCCGGGACGGCCAGCAATCAGCCCCAGCATTTT. It is translated as CAISERAGTASNQPQHF.